This T cell receptor (beta chain) was captured by sequencing in a study of early T cells in non-severe SARS-CoV-2 infection. Turning to the study itself: Chains from this unsorted whole-blood bulk RNA could not be paired. Overall study findings and caveats: Anti-spike CD8 responses were favored in VDJdb matching, and private and CD4 specificities were missed.

This clonotype has only a few counts. Its target is not known. The CDR3 sequence is 13 residues long. Trimming removed 4 bases at V and 9 bases at J, with 12 bases between. CDR1 SGHTA and CDR2 FQGNSA come from the germline V gene. Molecules of cDNA were individually given unique molecular identifiers that were attached to them. Via MiXCR, TCRdb re-called the 5' RACE reads, giving one row per CDR3 protein. Here the sample spans around 35,000 distinct CDR3 sequences, 5% to 6.5% being singletons. The chain uses TRBV7-2 and TRBJ1-4; no reliable D call. This TCR was recovered from an adult who was a healthcare worker with PCR-confirmed SARS-CoV-2 infection or an uninfected control (not recorded which). Sequencing was carried out using whole blood. CDR3 protein: CASSSFPEKKLFF. In nucleotides, the CDR3 is TGTGCCAGCAGCTCTTTCCCCGAGAAAAAACTGTTTTTT. The whole variable domain, remainder taken from reference TRBV7-2 and TRBJ1-4, is GAGVSQSPSNKVTEKGKDVELRCDPISGHTALYWYRQSLGQGLEFLIYFQGNSAPDKSGLPSDRFSAERTGGSVSTLTIQRTQQEDSAVYLCASSSFPEKKLFFGSGTQLSVL.